Listed here are 15 T cell receptor beta chains from one sample, sequenced in a study of type 1 regulatory T cells (TCRdb year 2021). Their recognized antigens are unknown. Reads for this sample came from an Illumina MiSeq. The raw public reads went through TCRdb reprocessing: fastp at Q25, MiXCR clone calling, in-frame beta chains kept. All rows with the same CDR3 protein become a single entry with the most common DNA and genes. This sample gives about 42,000 distinct CDR3 sequences in total; 10% to 15% of them show up just once. Around 7.5% of the sample is taken by the ten largest. The sample was cultured non-Tr1 T cells, either the whole culture or a sorted T cell fraction (not recorded which). This specimen's cell subset or site label, per the study, means: non-Tr1 population from the T-allo10 product. The receptors here all came from a human donor in good health.

The V call is TRBV28, the J call TRBJ2-7; 8 positions match TRBD1. The CDR3 sequence is 15 residues long. V gave up 7 bases and J gave up 2 bases; unmatched junction bases: 10. Germline V lookup: CDR1 MDHEN, CDR2 SYDVKM. CDR3 in DNA: TGTGCCAGCATCACAGCCGGGACAGGCGCCTACGAGCAGTACTTC. This translates into CASITAGTGAYEQYF.

This chain connects TRBV18 to TRBJ1-3; D gene ambiguous. Germline V lookup: CDR1 KGHSH, CDR2 LQKENI. The CDR3 totals 14 residues. V lost 2 bases and J 0 bases, leaving 5 bases between the germline ends. The CDR3 coding sequence is TGTGCCAGCTCACCAGGACGCTCTGGAAACACCATATATTTT. Its translation is CASSPGRSGNTIYF. Using reference TRBV18 and TRBJ1-3 for the parts outside the CDR3, the full variable domain is NAGVMQNPRHLVRRRGQEARLRCSPMKGHSHVYWYRQLPEEGLKFMVYLQKENIIDESGMPKERFSAEFPKEGPSILRIQQVVRGDSAAYFCASSPGRSGNTIYFGEGSWLTVV.

The J gene is TRBJ2-4, the V gene TRBV20-1; 9 bases align to TRBD2. The CDR3 totals 18 residues. V dropped 5 bases and J dropped 0; count of bases not matched to a gene: 14. Germline V gene data show CDR1 as DFQATT and CDR2 as SNEGSKA (reference sequence). The DNA of the CDR3 is TGCAGTGCTGACCCGGGGGTAGCGGGAGCCTTAGCCAAAAACATTCAGTACTTC. Amino acid sequence: CSADPGVAGALAKNIQYF.

This clonotype has a count of ten or more. The chain links TRBV24-1 to TRBJ2-3; 9 bases map to TRBD1. CDR1 KGHDR and CDR2 SFDVKD come from the germline V gene. This CDR3 contains 16 residues. After removal of 4 bases from V and 2 bases from J, the junction contained 6 bases not matched to a gene. In nucleotides, the CDR3 is TGTGCCACCAGTGAGTCCGGGACAGGGTACACAGATACGCAGTATTTT. This sequence encodes CATSESGTGYTDTQYF.

This clonotype was seen many times. The V call is TRBV7-3, the J call TRBJ2-2, with D possibly matching TRBD2 (5 bases). The ends were cut back, 0 bases at V and 3 bases at J, with 8 bases in the middle. The CDR3 consists of 15 residues. Germline CDR1 is SGHTA and CDR2 is FQGTGA. The CDR3 region is CASSLTGMDTGELFF. DNA for the CDR3: TGTGCCAGCAGCTTAACCGGGATGGACACCGGGGAGCTGTTTTTT.

In this sample, this clonotype turned up many times. The gene calls are TRBV6-1 and TRBJ2-7; D remains ambiguous. The CDR3 totals 12 residues. Germline values: CDR1 MNHNS, CDR2 SASEGT. The ends were cut back, 6 bases at V and 2 bases at J, with 8 bases in the middle. The CDR3 bases are TGTGCCAGCAGGGACGGCACCTACGAGCAGTACTTC. Encoded protein: CASRDGTYEQYF.

This clonotype showed up many times. V gene TRBV10-3 combines with J gene TRBJ2-1, with D possibly TRBD2 on 6 matching bases. CDR1 is ENHRY, CDR2 SYGVKD, per germline. This CDR3 spans 12 amino acids. Deletions cut 4 bases from V and 6 bases from J, with 7 bases between. CDR3 loop: CAISATSNEQFF. The DNA of the CDR3 is TGTGCCATCAGTGCGACTAGCAATGAGCAGTTCTTC.

The chain recombines TRBV6-5 with TRBJ2-7; 8 bases match TRBD1. This CDR3 has 12 amino acids. Germline CDR1 and CDR2: MNHEY and SVGAGI. The V and J ends lost 10 bases and 5 bases, in that order; junction bases with no gene match: 7. CDR3 nucleotides: TGTGCCACCCAGACAGGGGTCAACGAGCAGTACTTC. This gives the protein CATQTGVNEQYF.

This clonotype was counted at least ten times. CDR3 sequence reads: CASNREQSGYTF. The CDR3 DNA reads TGTGCCAGCAACAGGGAACAATCGGGCTACACCTTC. The chain is built from TRBV2 and TRBJ1-2; a possible D gene is TRBD1 (6 bases). The CDR3 consists of 12 residues. Germline-derived CDR1 and CDR2 are SNHLY and FYNNEI. Trimming pared 7 bases from V and 8 bases from J, leaving 14 bases between.

This clonotype has ten or more counts. In DNA form, the CDR3 reads TGCGCCAGCAGCGAAACTAGCAATCAGCCCCAGCATTTT. Translating it yields CASSETSNQPQHF. The V gene is TRBV5-1, the J gene TRBJ1-5; no firm D call. There are 13 residues in the CDR3. Germline CDR1 is SGHRS and CDR2 is YFSETQ. Trimming shortened V by 4 bases and J by 0 bases, and 5 bases separated the two germline ends.

The V gene is TRBV4-2, the J gene TRBJ2-2; D gene ambiguous. Trimming took off 6 bases at V and 1 base at J, with 6 bases between the two ends. Germline CDR1 is LGHNA and CDR2 is YNFKEQ. The CDR3 is 13 amino acids. Written as DNA, the CDR3 is TGTGCCAGCAGAATACAGAACACCGGGGAGCTGTTTTTT. Its translation is CASRIQNTGELFF.

This clonotype was counted once. This may stem from a read error, because a much larger clone lies one nucleotide away. The J gene is TRBJ1-4, the V gene TRBV5-1; D remains ambiguous. Trimming pared 4 bases from V and 10 bases from J, leaving 17 bases between. This CDR3 spans 14 amino acids. Per the germline V gene, CDR1 is SGHRS and CDR2 is YFSETQ. The CDR3 loop reads CASSSTVNKGKLFF. The CDR3 region has the DNA TGCGCCAGCAGCAGTACAGTCAATAAAGGAAAACTGTTTTTT.

In this sample, this clonotype turned up many times. This chain connects TRBV12-3 or TRBV12-4 to TRBJ1-5; D is ambiguous. The CDR3 runs 12 residues. Trimming took off 8 bases at V and 5 bases at J, with 10 bases between the two ends. The CDR3 here is CASAEPDQPQHF. The CDR3 DNA reads as TGTGCCAGCGCCGAGCCGGATCAGCCCCAGCATTTT.

This clonotype was found many times. The J gene is TRBJ2-7, the V gene TRBV10-2, with TRBD2 identical over 10 bases. The germline gives CDR1 WSHSY, CDR2 SAAADI. The CDR3 is made up of 16 amino acids. Losses at the gene ends were 0 bases for V and 5 bases for J; bases not matched to a gene: 7. CDR3 in amino acids: CASSESDSGRRNEQYF. CDR3 sequence (DNA): TGCGCCAGCAGTGAGTCGGATAGCGGGAGGAGGAACGAGCAGTACTTC.

Many counts were recorded for this clonotype. The rearrangement links TRBV5-1 to TRBJ1-1, with a tentative D call TRBD1 (6 bases). The CDR3 spans 16 residues. Trimming stripped 4 bases from V and 2 bases from J, with 18 bases between. CDR1 is SGHRS and CDR2 is YFSETQ in the germline V gene. DNA of the CDR3: TGCGCCAGCAGCACTCCTTCGGGGGGGGCTAACACTGAAGCTTTCTTT. Amino acid sequence: CASSTPSGGANTEAFF.